The 7 T cell receptor beta chains below come from one sample, sequenced in a study of control samples from healthy donors and cancer patients. The repertoire was sequenced with immunoSEQ multiplex PCR; TCRdb's copy has only in-frame clones and lacks some. The data show about 140,000 clones, 85% to 95% seen once. The source material was blood. The receptor set was obtained from a man aged 35 to 55 in good health.

The genes are TRBV6-5 and TRBJ1-3; 11 bases agree with TRBD1. The CDR3 covers 15 residues. V was pared by 10 bases and J by 3 bases, with 8 bases of the junction left unmatched. Germline CDR1 MNHEY, CDR2 SVGAGI. The CDR3 coding sequence is TGTGCCACCTCGGGGACAGGGGGTTTTGGAAACACCATATATTTT. Encoded protein: CATSGTGGFGNTIYF.

The gene calls are TRBV28 and TRBJ2-6; a possible D gene is TRBD2 (6 bases). This CDR3 comprises 16 residues. V lost 7 bases and J lost 0, with 13 bases in between. Germline V lookup: CDR1 MDHEN, CDR2 SYDVKM. Here the CDR3 reads CASTGTASSGANVLTF. The CDR3 coding sequence is TGTGCCAGCACCGGGACTGCCTCCTCTGGGGCCAACGTCCTGACTTTC.

The V and J genes are TRBV28 and TRBJ1-5, with a tentative D call TRBD1 (5 bases). This CDR3 has 15 amino acids. V shed 6 bases and J shed 2 bases, with 14 bases lying between them. Germline V gene sequence: CDR1 MDHEN, CDR2 SYDVKM. The CDR3 spells CASRIQGGGNQPQHF. DNA of the CDR3: TGTGCCAGCAGGATCCAAGGAGGGGGCAATCAGCCCCAGCATTTT.

This clone was seen just once. This chain's CDR3 is CASSPGLAGGKTSTDTQYF. DNA of the CDR3: TGCGCCAGCAGCCCGGGACTAGCGGGGGGGAAAACTAGCACAGATACGCAGTATTTT. The chain links TRBV5-1 to TRBJ2-3, with TRBD2 identical over 16 bases. CDR1 is SGHRS, CDR2 YFSETQ, per germline. J lost 0 bases, V lost 4 bases, and 8 bases had no gene match. The CDR3 is 19 amino acids.

V gene TRBV5-1 combines with J gene TRBJ2-7; 8 bases agree with TRBD1. Germline V gene lookup returns CDR1 SGHRS and CDR2 YFSETQ. With 1 base clipped from V and 2 bases from J, the junction kept 5 bases outside the gene matches. This CDR3 has 15 residues. This chain's CDR3 is CASSLSTGEAYEQYF. The CDR3 DNA is TGCGCCAGCAGCTTGTCGACAGGGGAGGCCTACGAGCAGTACTTC. Looking up the rest from reference TRBV5-1 and TRBJ2-7 gives the full variable domain: KAGVTQTPRYLIKTRGQQVTLSCSPISGHRSVSWYQQTPGQGLQFLFEYFSETQRNKGNFPGRFSGRQFSNSRSEMNVSTLELGDSALYLCASSLSTGEAYEQYFGPGTRLTVT.

This chain links TRBV30 with TRBJ2-1; 12 positions agree with TRBD2. The trim removed 2 bases at V and 8 bases at J, leaving 10 bases unmatched. The CDR3 consists of 16 residues. In germline, CDR1 is GTSNPN, CDR2 SVGIG (reference sequence). The CDR3 is CAWSIGLAGTPHEQFF. CDR3 in DNA: TGTGCCTGGAGTATAGGACTAGCGGGGACCCCTCATGAGCAGTTCTTC.

This clone was found once. The genes are TRBV7-3 and TRBJ2-1; D not certain. Trimming cost V 5 bases and J 8 bases, with 13 bases left between them. The CDR3 length is 13 residues. Germline V gives CDR1 SGHTA, CDR2 FQGTGA. In DNA form, the CDR3 reads TGTGCCAGCAGCGTTTCTCTTTTGGATGAGCAGTTCTTC. It is translated as CASSVSLLDEQFF.